This T cell receptor (beta chain) was retrieved from a study of cytomegalovirus exposure and HLA in healthy donors. Study-wide points: The productive fraction for most TCR beta V segments was about 87% or about 30% in an earlier analysis.

Trimming removed 1 base from V and 4 bases from J, with 10 bases in between. There are 14 residues in the CDR3. Germline CDR1 reads MGHRA; CDR2 reads YSYEKL. The donors comprised healthy bone marrow donors. In this sample, this clone turned up once. No antigen is known for it. The primer mix had 60 Vbeta and 13 Jbeta primers. Libraries were prepared by immunoSEQ multiplex PCR; TCRdb keeps only in-frame clonotypes and omits some of them. The sample has 150,000 to 200,000 clones, about four fifths seen once. The material sequenced was PBMCs. V usage is TRBV4-1 and J usage is TRBJ1-1; D is unclear. The TCR was taken from a man aged 40-49 years in good health and CMV-seropositive. The DNA of the CDR3 is TGCGCCAGCAGCCAAGGACATCTGGGCACTGAAGCTTTCTTT. Amino acids: CASSQGHLGTEAFF.